The entry below describes one TCR beta chain. Its target is not known. This specimen belongs to a study of OX40 agonist ivuxolimab in advanced cancers. Across the whole study: Treatment of patients was with ivuxolimab, an agonistic anti-OX40 (CD134) antibody. Study-level points and caveats: Expanded peripheral T-cell antigen specificity went undetermined. Clonal expansion was seen in CD4+ and CD8+ blood T cells by week 6 at 0.1 to 3.0 mg/kg.

Measured with immunoSEQ multiplex PCR; TCRdb has only the in-frame clones, and not every one. This table has around 100,000 clones, approximately 91% appearing once. This CDR3 spans 14 amino acids. Between the trimmed V and J ends, which lost 1 base and 5 bases, there was a span of 6 bases. The germline CDR1 and CDR2 sequences are SGHTA and FQGTGA. The source material was CD4+ or CD8+ T cells sorted from blood, sampled in a trial of the OX40 agonist ivuxolimab. The TCR comes from an adult with an advanced solid tumor such as melanoma, head and neck, liver or kidney cancer. The V call is TRBV7-3, the J call TRBJ2-6; D call uncertain. The chain's CDR3 is CASSLSSRANVLTF. The CDR3 bases are TGTGCCAGCAGCTTAAGTAGTAGGGCCAACGTCCTGACTTTC.